This T cell receptor beta chain was documented in a study of blood T cells in healthy people across ages. Whole-study findings and limits: Changes seen in expanded clonotypes were possibly confounded by donor CMV status left unknown. Whereas aged donors had fewer naive CD4+ cells, long-lived donors had more of them and higher diversity.

Primers used in a second PCR of roughly 6 to 11 cycles were a sample-barcoded 5' primer and a J-beta primer mix. Via MiXCR, TCRdb re-called the 5' RACE reads, giving one row per CDR3 protein. The sample lists roughly 860,000 distinct CDR3 sequences, 62% occurring once. Germline values: CDR1 SGHTA, CDR2 FQGNSA. The CDR3 has 14 amino acids. V was clipped by 5 bases and J by 6 bases, with 17 bases between them. Points on this clonotype: What it binds is unknown.

This TCR was sampled from a man aged 25 to 45 in good health. Sample: blood. The rearrangement links TRBV7-2 to TRBJ2-7; the D gene could be TRBD1 or TRBD2 (5 bases each). DNA for the CDR3: TGTGCCAGCAGCCCAGTCCGGGACCCCCCCGAGCAGTACTTC. Its protein is CASSPVRDPPEQYF.